This T cell receptor (beta chain) was identified during a study of T cells after yellow fever vaccination. This clonotype turned up a few times. Its antigen is unknown. The study's findings and limits: Reappearance after the booster was observed for most primary-vaccination clones (about 97% CD4, over 75% CD8). Repertoires obtained by FACS sorting could include abundant clonotypes that entered as contaminants from the bulk population.

TCRdb recomputed calls from the 5' RACE reads with MiXCR, one row per CDR3 protein. This table holds 620,000 or so distinct CDR3 sequences, 12% found once. This CDR3 is built from 14 residues. The trim removed 4 bases at V and 5 bases at J, leaving 6 bases unmatched. CDR1 and CDR2 (germline): GTSNPN, SVGIG (reference sequence). Sample: PBMCs, taken on the day of the yellow fever booster vaccination. The sequence was obtained from a man aged 25 to 45 who received the YFV17D yellow fever vaccine. This rearrangement joins TRBV30 to TRBJ1-4, with TRBD1 matching over 8 bases. CDR3 amino acids: CAWTKTGENEKLFF. The CDR3 region has the DNA TGTGCCTGGACTAAGACAGGGGAAAATGAAAAACTGTTTTTT.